These T cell receptor beta chains were read from a single sample in a study of cytomegalovirus exposure and HLA in healthy donors. Data came from immunoSEQ multiplex PCR; TCRdb stores just in-frame clones and leaves some out. The table lists more than 150,000 clones, 70% to 90% of them singletons. The sample comprised PBMCs. The receptors derive from a woman between 18 and 30 years old in good health and CMV-seronegative. Both conserved end residues are part of each CDR3. Fields, in order: CDR3 protein, CDR3 DNA, J gene, D gene, V gene, clone size. A D gene is named only where the DNA matches it firmly. Part of the rows lack a size; the others show once, few, many or a class for expanded clones.

CASRSGTGLTGELFF TGTGCCAGCAGATCCGGGACAGGGCTCACCGGGGAGCTGTTTTTT TRBJ2-2 TRBD1 TRBV7-9 .
CASSLSGREDEQFF TGTGCCAGCAGCTTATCGGGGCGGGAGGATGAGCAGTTCTTC TRBJ2-1 TRBD2 TRBV7-9 .
CASTPGQTYEQYF TGTGCCAGTACTCCGGGACAGACCTACGAGCAGTACTTC TRBJ2-7 TRBD1 TRBV28 .
CASGYDWGLGGYTF TGTGCCAGCGGATACGATTGGGGACTGGGGGGCTACACCTTC TRBJ1-2 . TRBV6-5 .
CASSTRGDSTYGYTF TGTGCCAGTAGTACCAGGGGCGACAGCACCTATGGCTACACCTTC TRBJ1-2 . TRBV19 .
CASSPPENTEAFF TGTGCCAGCAGCCCACCAGAAAACACTGAAGCTTTCTTT TRBJ1-1 . TRBV7-9 .
CASSLGGGLPGGYTF TGTGCCAGCAGCTTAGGGGGAGGCCTCCCGGGGGGCTACACCTTC TRBJ1-2 . TRBV7-2 .
CASSVPGQGKRGYTF TGTGCCAGCAGTGTACCGGGACAGGGAAAGAGGGGCTACACCTTC TRBJ1-2 TRBD1 TRBV28 .
CAPYATDTQYF TGCGCCCCCTACGCCACAGATACGCAGTATTTT TRBJ2-3 . TRBV4-1 .
CASSSRQGAAYEQYF TGTGCCAGTAGTTCTCGACAGGGGGCAGCGTACGAGCAGTACTTC TRBJ2-7 TRBD1 TRBV19 .
CASSQVRTSGKETQYF TGTGCCAGCAGCCAAGTCCGGACTAGCGGGAAGGAGACCCAGTACTTC TRBJ2-5 TRBD2 TRBV4-2 .
CASSQTGGNTEAFF TGTGCCAGTAGCCAGACAGGGGGCAACACTGAAGCTTTCTTT TRBJ1-1 TRBD1 TRBV19 once
CASSYSGQPNTEAFF TGTGCCAGCAGTTACTCGGGGCAACCCAACACTGAAGCTTTCTTT TRBJ1-1 . TRBV6-5 .
CASSLVEGLGQPQHF TGTGCCAGCAGCTTAGTGGAGGGTTTAGGTCAGCCCCAGCATTTT TRBJ1-5 . TRBV7-2 .
CASSQDGVASGNTGELFF TGCGCCAGCAGCCAAGATGGAGTGGCTAGCGGGAACACCGGGGAGCTGTTTTTT TRBJ2-2 TRBD2 TRBV4-3 .
CASTPGDRANYGYTF TGTGCCAGTACACCGGGGGACAGAGCTAACTATGGCTACACCTTC TRBJ1-2 TRBD1 TRBV19 .
CAISEFSGRAYNEQFF TGTGCCATCAGTGAGTTTAGCGGGAGGGCCTACAATGAGCAGTTCTTC TRBJ2-1 TRBD2 TRBV10-3 .
CASSLRSLIPGRGEKLFF TGTGCCAGCAGTTTAAGAAGTCTCATTCCGGGGAGGGGAGAAAAACTGTTTTTT TRBJ1-4 . TRBV28 .
CASSQPTSGEYEQYF TGCGCCAGCAGCCAACCGACTAGCGGCGAGTACGAGCAGTACTTC TRBJ2-7 TRBD2 TRBV4-1 few
CASTLAGGRETQYF TGCGCCAGCACGCTAGCGGGAGGACGAGAGACCCAGTACTTC TRBJ2-5 TRBD2 TRBV5-1 .
CASSLAGDTGELFF TGTGCCAGCAGTTTAGCAGGGGACACCGGGGAGCTGTTTTTT TRBJ2-2 . TRBV28 once
CASSLRRLAGGSETQYF TGTGCCAGCAGTCTTAGACGACTAGCGGGAGGATCAGAGACCCAGTACTTC TRBJ2-5 TRBD2 TRBV28 .
CASRRPQVYGYTF TGCGCCAGCAGGAGGCCACAGGTTTATGGCTACACCTTC TRBJ1-2 . TRBV10-2 .
CASSVQGTRQETQYF TGTGCCAGCAGCGTACAAGGGACACGCCAAGAGACCCAGTACTTC TRBJ2-5 . TRBV9 .